Each of the 20 T cell receptor beta chains below was sequenced from the same sample in a study of OX40 agonist ivuxolimab in advanced cancers. TCRdb keeps only in-frame clones here, not all; method: immunoSEQ multiplex PCR. This sample has 60,000 to 85,000 clones, with roughly 90% found just once. The sequenced sample was CD4+ or CD8+ T cells sorted from blood, obtained in a trial of the OX40 agonist ivuxolimab. These receptors came from an adult with an advanced solid tumor such as melanoma, head and neck, liver or kidney cancer.

This chain links TRBV5-4 with TRBJ1-2, with TRBD1 identical over 12 bases. Looked up from germline, CDR1 is SGHNT and CDR2 is YYREEE (reference sequence). V dropped 4 bases and J dropped 8; count of bases not matched to a gene: 12. The CDR3 consists of 16 residues. CDR3 sequence (DNA): TGTGCCAGCAGCCCCGCCTCGGGACAGGGGGCGCGAGGCTACACCTTC. It translates to CASSPASGQGARGYTF.

The chain uses TRBV2 and TRBJ2-2; D remains ambiguous. The germline V and J ends were trimmed by 5 bases and 7 bases, with 11 bases remaining between them. The CDR3 extends over 13 amino acids. Looked up from germline, CDR1 is SNHLY and CDR2 is FYNNEI. The CDR3 bases are TGTGCCAGCAGTCAGGACGGCCGCGGGGAGCTGTTTTTT. Its protein product is CASSQDGRGELFF. Looking up the rest from reference TRBV2 and TRBJ2-2 gives the full variable domain: EPEVTQTPSHQVTQMGQEVILRCVPISNHLYFYWYRQILGQKVEFLVSFYNNEISEKSEIFDDQFSVERPDGSNFTLKIRSTKLEDSAMYFCASSQDGRGELFFGEGSRLTVL.

The chain is built from TRBV7-2 and TRBJ2-5; 10 bases align to TRBD1. CDR3 size: 15 residues. Germline V gives CDR1 SGHTA, CDR2 FQGNSA. J gave up 6 bases and V 7 bases, and 11 bases lay outside the gene matches. The CDR3, as DNA: TGTGCCAGCAACTCCCCCGACAGGGGGCAAAAGACCCAGTACTTC. Protein: CASNSPDRGQKTQYF.

This chain uses TRBV19 with TRBJ1-5; D call uncertain. V was cut by 1 base and J by 2 bases, with 12 bases left in between. The CDR3 is 16 amino acids. Germline V CDR1 and CDR2: LNHDA, SQIVND (reference sequence). CDR3 in amino acids: CASSIGSSAGNQPQHF. As DNA, the CDR3 is TGTGCCAGTAGTATAGGATCCTCTGCGGGCAATCAGCCCCAGCATTTT.

The chain has TRBV7-8 and TRBJ1-5; 10 bases align to TRBD1. There are 16 residues in the CDR3. Germline V gene lookup returns CDR1 SGHVS and CDR2 FQNEAQ. Trimming at V came to 5 bases and at J to 3 bases, leaving 7 bases not matched to a gene. The CDR3 is CASSNRDRGFNQPQHF. The CDR3 DNA sequence: TGTGCCAGCAGCAACCGGGACAGGGGATTCAATCAGCCCCAGCATTTT.

This clone was detected only a few times. This chain links TRBV7-2 with TRBJ1-4; the D is unclear. Germline V lookup: CDR1 SGHTA, CDR2 FQGNSA. The V end was cut by 1 base, the J end by 2 bases, with 2 bases between. This CDR3 has 13 residues. The CDR3 DNA reads TGTGCCAGCAGCTTAGACACTAATGAAAAACTGTTTTTT. Protein: CASSLDTNEKLFF.

The chain employs TRBV2 and TRBJ1-2; TRBD1 matches at 8 bases. This CDR3 comprises 13 residues. The junction had 9 bases not matched to a gene; V was cut back by 8 bases and J by 7 bases. Per germline, CDR1 SNHLY and CDR2 FYNNEI. CDR3 DNA: TGTGCCAGCCGACGGACAGGGTCCGGTGGCTACACCTTC. Protein product: CASRRTGSGGYTF. Together with reference TRBV2 and TRBJ1-2, the CDR3 gives the full variable domain: EPEVTQTPSHQVTQMGQEVILRCVPISNHLYFYWYRQILGQKVEFLVSFYNNEISEKSEIFDDQFSVERPDGSNFTLKIRSTKLEDSAMYFCASRRTGSGGYTFGSGTRLTVV.

CDR3 loop: CSVEYDLGNTEAFF. The CDR3 DNA is TGCAGCGTTGAGTACGATCTAGGGAACACTGAAGCTTTCTTT. J is TRBJ1-1 and V is TRBV29-1; D is unclear. Germline loops: CDR1 SQVTM, CDR2 ANQGSEA. V was cut by 3 bases and J by 1 base, with 12 bases left in between. This CDR3 is 14 amino acids long.

The genes are TRBV7-9 and TRBJ2-1; D gene uncertain. The CDR3 is 13 amino acids. Trimming took 7 bases from V and 8 from J, leaving 15 bases between them. Germline V gene lookup returns CDR1 SEHNR and CDR2 FQNEAQ (reference sequence). CDR3 sequence: CASTWFGGDEQFF. The CDR3 DNA follows: TGTGCCAGCACCTGGTTTGGTGGAGATGAGCAGTTCTTC. The full variable domain, with the rest looked up from reference TRBV7-9 and TRBJ2-1, is DTGVSQNPRHKITKRGQNVTFRCDPISEHNRLYWYRQTLGQGPEFLTYFQNEAQLEKSRLLSDRFSAERPKGSFSTLEIQRTEQGDSAMYLCASTWFGGDEQFFGPGTRLTVL.

The chain employs TRBV2 and TRBJ2-5; 8 bases are shared with TRBD2. After removal of 7 bases from V and 3 bases from J, the junction contained 10 bases not matched to a gene. Germline-derived CDR1 and CDR2 are SNHLY and FYNNEI. The CDR3 length is 15 residues. The CDR3 bases are TGTGCCAGCACTAGCGCCCCAGCGGGAGAAGAGACCCAGTACTTC. It encodes CASTSAPAGEETQYF.

This chain joins TRBV5-1 and TRBJ2-7; 8 bases fit TRBD2. Trimming took 2 bases from V and 5 from J; bases not matched to a gene: 3. The CDR3 has 13 residues. Germline CDR1 SGHRS, CDR2 YFSETQ. Written as DNA, the CDR3 is TGCGCCAGCAGCTTCCGCGGGGGGAACGAGCAGTACTTC. It yields the protein CASSFRGGNEQYF.

This clone was observed once. The chain joins TRBV29-1 to TRBJ2-7; possible D gene TRBD1, 6 bases. Germline V lookup: CDR1 SQVTM, CDR2 ANQGSEA. The CDR3 is 15 amino acids. The germline V and J ends were trimmed by 6 bases and 6 bases, with 24 bases remaining between them. DNA of the CDR3: TGCAGCGTCGACAAGGGGACACAGGTTCGGGGCGAGCAGTACTTC. It codes for CSVDKGTQVRGEQYF.

Only a few counts were recorded for this clone. The J gene is TRBJ1-5, the V gene TRBV19; 7 bases fit TRBD1. This CDR3 comprises 17 residues. Germline values: CDR1 LNHDA, CDR2 SQIVND (reference sequence). V shed 4 bases, J shed 2 bases, and the junction held 11 bases outside the gene matches. For the CDR3, the DNA is TGTGCCAGTAGTAATCCGGACAGGTGGTATGGCAATCAGCCCCAGCATTTT. Its protein product is CASSNPDRWYGNQPQHF.

This clone was found a few times. The J gene is TRBJ2-7, the V gene TRBV11-1, with 8 bases matching TRBD1. The CDR3 contains 14 residues. Germline V lookup: CDR1 SGHAT, CDR2 FQDESV (reference sequence). Losses at the gene ends were 3 bases for V and 2 bases for J; bases not matched to a gene: 3. CDR3 loop: CASSFGQGTYEQYF. The CDR3 DNA sequence: TGTGCCAGCAGCTTCGGACAGGGAACCTACGAGCAGTACTTC. Variable domain in full (rest from reference TRBV11-1 and TRBJ2-7): EAEVAQSPRYKITEKSQAVAFWCDPISGHATLYWYRQILGQGPELLVQFQDESVVDDSQLPKDRFSAERLKGVDSTLKIQPAELGDSAMYLCASSFGQGTYEQYFGPGTRLTVT.

There are a few counts of this clone. The V gene is TRBV18, the J gene TRBJ1-1; D gene unclear. Per the germline V gene, CDR1 is KGHSH and CDR2 is LQKENI. This CDR3 is 13 amino acids long. Trimming cost V 0 bases and J 2 bases, with 4 bases left between them. The chain's CDR3 is CASSPPPNTEAFF. The CDR3 bases are TGTGCCAGCTCACCACCTCCCAACACTGAAGCTTTCTTT. Combining the CDR3 with reference TRBV18 and TRBJ1-1 gives the whole variable domain NAGVMQNPRHLVRRRGQEARLRCSPMKGHSHVYWYRQLPEEGLKFMVYLQKENIIDESGMPKERFSAEFPKEGPSILRIQQVVRGDSAAYFCASSPPPNTEAFFGQGTRLTVV.

The chain joins TRBV5-1 to TRBJ2-5, with a possible D match to TRBD1 (5 bases). Trimming stripped 0 bases from V and 1 base from J, with 7 bases between. Germline-derived CDR1 and CDR2 are SGHRS and YFSETQ. This CDR3 region has 14 residues. The chain's CDR3 is CASSLGQFQETQYF. CDR3 sequence (DNA): TGCGCCAGCAGCTTGGGACAGTTCCAAGAGACCCAGTACTTC.

V gene TRBV28 combines with J gene TRBJ2-7; TRBD2 aligns across 7 bases. J gave up 6 bases and V 3 bases, and 11 bases lay outside the gene matches. There are 15 residues in the CDR3. Germline CDR1 is MDHEN and CDR2 is SYDVKM. CDR3 sequence: CASSLKGGRRSEQYF. As DNA, the CDR3 is TGTGCCAGCAGTTTGAAGGGAGGGAGAAGATCCGAGCAGTACTTC.

CDR3 region: CASSIVRGDYEQYF. In nucleotides, the CDR3 is TGTGCCAGTAGTATAGTTAGGGGTGACTACGAGCAGTACTTC. J is TRBJ2-7 and V is TRBV19; possible D gene TRBD1, 5 bases. CDR1 and CDR2 (germline): LNHDA, SQIVND (reference sequence). The CDR3 is 14 residues long. V was trimmed by 1 base and J by 3 bases, leaving 10 bases between them. Full variable domain (remainder filled in from reference TRBV19 and TRBJ2-7): DGGITQSPKYLFRKEGQNVTLSCEQNLNHDAMYWYRQDPGQGLRLIYYSQIVNDFQKGDIAEGYSVSREKKESFPLTVTSAQKNPTAFYLCASSIVRGDYEQYFGPGTRLTVT.

This clone was found a few times. This chain links TRBV5-4 with TRBJ2-6, with 10 bases that match TRBD2. This CDR3 has 17 amino acids. Germline V CDR1 and CDR2: SGHNT, YYREEE (reference sequence). Germline trimming cut 0 bases from V and 0 bases from J; bases unmatched to any gene: 0. The CDR3 is CASSLGLAGSGANVLTF. CDR3 bases: TGTGCCAGCAGCTTGGGACTAGCGGGCTCTGGGGCCAACGTCCTGACTTTC.

The chain uses TRBV29-1 and TRBJ2-3; TRBD1 might be the D (5 bases). The CDR3 is made up of 12 amino acids. The ends were cut back, 8 bases at V and 1 base at J, with 10 bases in the middle. In germline, CDR1 is SQVTM, CDR2 ANQGSEA. This chain's CDR3 is CSLGQGTDTQYF. DNA for the CDR3: TGCAGCCTGGGGCAGGGCACAGATACGCAGTATTTT.